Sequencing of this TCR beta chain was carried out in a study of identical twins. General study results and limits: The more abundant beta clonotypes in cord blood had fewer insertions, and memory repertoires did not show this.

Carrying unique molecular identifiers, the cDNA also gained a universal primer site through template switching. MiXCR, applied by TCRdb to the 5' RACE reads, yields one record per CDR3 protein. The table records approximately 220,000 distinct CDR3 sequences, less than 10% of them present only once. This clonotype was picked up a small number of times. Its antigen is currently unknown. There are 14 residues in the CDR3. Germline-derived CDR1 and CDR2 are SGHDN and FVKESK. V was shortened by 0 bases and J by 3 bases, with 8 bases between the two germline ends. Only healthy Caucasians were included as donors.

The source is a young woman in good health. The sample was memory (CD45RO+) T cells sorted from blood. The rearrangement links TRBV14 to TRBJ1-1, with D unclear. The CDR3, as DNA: TGTGCCAGCAGCCAAGATGTGAGATACACTGAAGCTTTCTTT. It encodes CASSQDVRYTEAFF.